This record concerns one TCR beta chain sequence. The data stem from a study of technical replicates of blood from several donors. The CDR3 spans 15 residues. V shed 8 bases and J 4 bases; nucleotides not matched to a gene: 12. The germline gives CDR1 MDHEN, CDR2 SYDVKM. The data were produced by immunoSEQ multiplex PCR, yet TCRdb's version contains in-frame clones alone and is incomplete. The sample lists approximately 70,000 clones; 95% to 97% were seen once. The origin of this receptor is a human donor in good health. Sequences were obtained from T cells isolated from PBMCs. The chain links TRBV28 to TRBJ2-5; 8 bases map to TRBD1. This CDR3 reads CASLGETGVPETQYF. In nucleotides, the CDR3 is TGTGCCAGCCTCGGCGAGACAGGGGTCCCAGAGACCCAGTACTTC.